Sequencing of this TCR beta chain was carried out in a study of blood T cell repertoires in COVID-19. The CDR3 contains 14 residues. Germline V lookup: CDR1 LGHNT, CDR2 FRNRAP. Deletions cut 3 bases from V and 5 bases from J, with 8 bases between. This clone was seen more than once but under ten times. Some clones are missing from TCRdb's copy, which holds only in-frame ones; the method was immunoSEQ multiplex PCR. The sample contains tens of thousands of clones, around 73% of which appear only once. The J gene is TRBJ1-6, the V gene TRBV12-5, with D maybe TRBD1 (5 bases). Source material: peripheral blood. This receptor was identified in a man in his sixties with COVID-19, enrolled during active disease. CDR3 in amino acids: CASGFDRDNSPLHF. The CDR3 DNA is TGTGCTAGTGGTTTCGACAGAGATAATTCACCCCTCCACTTT.